Each of the 24 T cell receptor beta chains below was sequenced from the same sample in a study of cytomegalovirus exposure and HLA in healthy donors. The PCR employed 60 Vbeta primers together with 13 Jbeta primers. Sequencing was performed with immunoSEQ multiplex PCR; in TCRdb, only in-frame clones are kept and a portion is missing. The data show 120,000 or so clones, approximately 72% seen once. The specimen sequenced was PBMCs. The source of these receptors is a woman in her forties or fifties in good health and CMV-seropositive.

The V and J genes are TRBV2 and TRBJ2-5, with D tentatively TRBD2 (5 bases). Germline CDR1 is SNHLY and CDR2 is FYNNEI. Trimming stripped 6 bases from V and 5 bases from J, with 16 bases between. This CDR3 spans 14 amino acids. The CDR3 DNA is TGTGCCAGCAGCCTACCGCTGGTAGCGGAGACCCAGTACTTC. Translation gives CASSLPLVAETQYF.

This rearrangement joins TRBV9 to TRBJ1-3; maybe TRBD1 (6 bases). Trimming took off 0 bases at V and 8 bases at J, with 15 bases between the two ends. The CDR3 is 15 amino acids. Germline values: CDR1 SGDLS, CDR2 YYNGEE. The CDR3 DNA follows: TGTGCCAGCAGCGTAGTGGGACACGGAGTGGACACCATATATTTT. Protein: CASSVVGHGVDTIYF.

This sequence joins TRBV6-6 and TRBJ2-1, with TRBD2 matching over 7 bases. The junction had 11 bases not matched to a gene; V was cut back by 6 bases and J by 6 bases. This CDR3 comprises 15 residues. Germline CDR1 is MNHNY and CDR2 is SVGAGI (reference sequence). DNA of the CDR3: TGTGCCAGCAGCCGCGTTGGGGCGGGAGTCAATGAGCAGTTCTTC. Translating gives CASSRVGAGVNEQFF.

The chain joins TRBV2 to TRBJ1-3, with 7 nucleotides matching TRBD1. The germline CDR1 and CDR2 sequences are SNHLY and FYNNEI. With V trimmed by 6 bases and J by 2 bases, 4 bases remained unmatched. CDR3 length equals 14 residues. The CDR3 is CASSGQGAGNTIYF. The CDR3 DNA is TGTGCCAGCAGCGGCCAGGGGGCTGGAAACACCATATATTTT.

The rearrangement uses TRBV2 and TRBJ1-6; TRBD1 aligns across 8 bases. The CDR3 spans 14 residues. From germline, CDR1 is SNHLY and CDR2 FYNNEI. The ends lost 7 bases at V and 8 bases at J; junction bases unmatched: 7. The DNA of the CDR3 is TGTGCCAGCAATTCAGACAGGGGTGATTCACCCCTCCACTTT. It codes for CASNSDRGDSPLHF.

This clone has only a few counts. This rearrangement joins TRBV10-3 to TRBJ2-5; D is possibly TRBD2 (5 bases). Trimming left V 6 bases short and J 3 bases short, with 11 bases between. This CDR3 has 13 amino acids. CDR1 is ENHRY and CDR2 is SYGVKD in the germline V gene. CDR3 region: CAIRDSSKETQYF. In DNA form, the CDR3 reads TGTGCCATCAGGGACTCCTCTAAAGAGACCCAGTACTTC.

The rearrangement joins TRBV11-3 to TRBJ1-1; weak D call: TRBD1 (6 bases). CDR3 length: 13 residues. The V end lost 8 bases, the J end lost 5 bases, and 15 bases lay between the germline ends. The germline V gene encodes CDR1 SGHNT and CDR2 YENEEA. The CDR3 DNA sequence: TGTGCCAGCGCGCCAGGGGAACGGACTGAAGCTTTCTTT. It specifies CASAPGERTEAFF.

V and J are TRBV5-4 and TRBJ2-5, with D tentatively TRBD1 (6 bases). CDR1 is SGHNT, CDR2 YYREEE, per germline (reference sequence). V lost 2 bases and J 3 bases, leaving 11 bases between the germline ends. CDR3 length: 14 residues. CDR3 sequence (DNA): TGTGCCAGCAGCTTAGAAACAGGGAAAGAGACCCAGTACTTC. Protein: CASSLETGKETQYF.

This chain links TRBV7-2 with TRBJ1-5; TRBD1 might be the D (5 bases). The ends were cut back, 1 base at V and 1 base at J, with 8 bases in the middle. Germline loops: CDR1 SGHTA, CDR2 FQGNSA. The CDR3 runs 15 residues. The CDR3 loop is CASSLVEGSNQPQHF. In DNA form, the CDR3 reads TGTGCCAGCAGCTTAGTGGAGGGGAGCAATCAGCCCCAGCATTTT.

The chain is built from TRBV5-1 and TRBJ2-7; 7 bases agree with TRBD1. This CDR3 is built from 14 residues. With 2 bases clipped from V and 2 bases from J, the junction kept 4 bases outside the gene matches. Germline V lookup: CDR1 SGHRS, CDR2 YFSETQ. The CDR3 loop is CASSFRGQTYEQYF. CDR3 in DNA: TGCGCCAGCAGCTTCCGGGGACAGACCTACGAGCAGTACTTC.

This chain connects TRBV2 to TRBJ2-1; D is unresolved. This CDR3 contains 11 residues. V lost 6 bases to trimming and J lost 10 bases, with 10 bases between them. Germline lookup yields CDR1 SNHLY and CDR2 FYNNEI. The CDR3 protein is CASSPIREQFF. The CDR3 bases are TGTGCCAGCAGCCCGATTAGAGAGCAGTTCTTC.

This chain uses TRBV6-6 with TRBJ2-1; 7 bases are shared with TRBD2. The CDR3 is 16 residues long. V lost 4 bases to trimming and J lost 0 bases; unmatched junction nucleotides: 6. The germline V gene encodes CDR1 MNHNY and CDR2 SVGAGI (reference sequence). This CDR3 is CASSSLAESSYNEQFF. In DNA, the CDR3 is TGTGCCAGCAGTTCGCTAGCGGAAAGCTCCTACAATGAGCAGTTCTTC.

This sequence joins TRBV4-1 and TRBJ2-4; D perhaps matches TRBD2 (5 bases). With 1 base removed from V and 0 bases from J, the gap between germline ends came to 13 bases. Germline V gives CDR1 MGHRA, CDR2 YSYEKL. This CDR3 comprises 17 residues. The CDR3 DNA reads as TGCGCCAGCAGCCAAGGGCGAGTCGGGATAGCCAAAAACATTCAGTACTTC. Protein: CASSQGRVGIAKNIQYF.

V and J are TRBV18 and TRBJ1-2; 12 positions match TRBD1. J gave up 2 bases and V 2 bases, and 3 bases lay outside the gene matches. Germline CDR1 and CDR2: KGHSH and LQKENI. The CDR3 loop spans 16 amino acids. The chain's CDR3 is CASSPTGTGGNYGYTF. In DNA, the CDR3 is TGTGCCAGCTCACCAACGGGGACAGGGGGCAACTATGGCTACACCTTC.

J is TRBJ1-5 and V is TRBV11-2; 8 bases map to TRBD1. The CDR3 runs to 14 residues. The germline V gene has CDR1 SGHAT and CDR2 FQNNGV. With V trimmed by 5 bases and J by 5 bases, 5 bases remained unmatched. For the CDR3, the DNA is TGTGCCAGCAGCCCCCTACAGGGGGATCAGCCCCAGCATTTT. Protein product: CASSPLQGDQPQHF.

The V and J genes are TRBV2 and TRBJ1-1, with a weak D call TRBD1 (5 bases). The germline CDR1 and CDR2 sequences are SNHLY and FYNNEI. The ends were cut back, 5 bases at V and 3 bases at J, with 13 bases in the middle. There are 14 residues in the CDR3. CDR3: CASSQQVGYTEAFF. The DNA of the CDR3 is TGTGCCAGCAGTCAACAGGTAGGGTACACTGAAGCTTTCTTT.

This clone was seen a few times. The J gene is TRBJ1-5, the V gene TRBV27; D is unclear. CDR3 length: 11 amino acids. CDR1 and CDR2 from the germline V gene are MNHEY and SMNVEV (reference sequence). V was shortened by 6 bases and J by 9 bases, with 9 bases between the two germline ends. The CDR3 reads CASRGRGPQHF. DNA of the CDR3: TGTGCCAGCAGAGGACGGGGGCCCCAGCATTTT.

V and J are TRBV15 and TRBJ1-3, with 9 bases identical to TRBD1. Germline V gene lookup returns CDR1 LNHNV and CDR2 YYDKDF (reference sequence). CDR3 length: 16 amino acids. Germline trimming cut 3 bases from V and 0 bases from J; bases unmatched to any gene: 3. CDR3 DNA: TGTGCCACCAGCAGGGACAGGGGCGGCTCTGGAAACACCATATATTTT. Its protein is CATSRDRGGSGNTIYF.

The V call is TRBV7-2, the J call TRBJ2-1; perhaps TRBD2 as D (6 bases). The CDR3 extends over 16 amino acids. Trimming left V 3 bases short and J 7 bases short, with 19 bases between. Germline loops: CDR1 SGHTA, CDR2 FQGNSA. In nucleotides, the CDR3 is TGTGCCAGCAGCTTGAGATCCTGGGGGGTACTGAATGAGCAGTTCTTC. Its translation is CASSLRSWGVLNEQFF. Drawing the rest from reference TRBV7-2 and TRBJ2-1, the complete variable domain is GAGVSQSPSNKVTEKGKDVELRCDPISGHTALYWYRQSLGQGLEFLIYFQGNSAPDKSGLPSDRFSAERTGGSVSTLTIQRTQQEDSAVYLCASSLRSWGVLNEQFFGPGTRLTVL.

The rearrangement links TRBV6-5 to TRBJ1-3, with a possible D match to TRBD1 (5 bases). The CDR3 is made up of 15 amino acids. Germline V gene lookup returns CDR1 MNHEY and CDR2 SVGAGI. The V gene lost 2 bases and the J gene lost 2 bases, with 10 bases spanning the gap. The CDR3 nucleotides are TGTGCCAGCAGTTACGGTGGCAGGGCTGGAAACACCATATATTTT. Amino acid sequence: CASSYGGRAGNTIYF.

This clone turned up a few times. The CDR3 sequence is CASSLVGAGPDSPLHF. CDR3 bases: TGTGCCAGCAGCTTGGTGGGGGCCGGCCCGGATTCACCCCTCCACTTT. The rearrangement uses TRBV5-6 and TRBJ1-6, with a tentative D call TRBD1 (6 bases). Between the trimmed V and J ends, which lost 0 bases and 8 bases, there was a span of 15 bases. Germline lookup yields CDR1 SGHDT and CDR2 YYEEEE. CDR3 length: 16 amino acids.

A word on this clone: At one end the junction does not follow the germline gene, possibly because of a read error. V and J are TRBV4-3 and TRBJ2-3; D is possibly TRBD1 (5 bases). The germline V gene encodes CDR1 LGHNA and CDR2 YSLEER. The CDR3 contains 15 residues. CDR3 amino acids: CATSQVPGPTDTQYF. CDR3 DNA: TGCGCCACCAGCCAAGTTCCAGGGCCGACAGATACGCAGTATTTT.

DNA for the CDR3: TGTGCCAGCAGCGCAGGACAGGGCGAGGACTATGGCTACACCTTC. This translates into CASSAGQGEDYGYTF. The chain couples TRBV11-2 to TRBJ1-2, with 8 bases aligning to TRBD1. J was trimmed by 3 bases and V by 5 bases; bases with no gene match: 8. Germline loops: CDR1 SGHAT, CDR2 FQNNGV. The CDR3 consists of 15 residues. Based on the CDR3 plus reference TRBV11-2 and TRBJ1-2, the full variable domain is EAGVAQSPRYKIIEKRQSVAFWCNPISGHATLYWYQQILGQGPKLLIQFQNNGVVDDSQLPKDRFSAERLKGVDSTLKIQPAKLEDSAVYLCASSAGQGEDYGYTFGSGTRLTVV.

This clone was counted a single time. The genes are TRBV5-1 and TRBJ2-1; TRBD2 aligns across 7 bases. The V segment lost 5 bases and the J segment 4 bases; nucleotides outside the gene matches: 6. Germline CDR1 SGHRS, CDR2 YFSETQ. The length of the CDR3 is 14 residues. The CDR3 spells CASREGAGYNEQFF. As DNA, the CDR3 is TGCGCCAGCAGGGAAGGAGCGGGATACAATGAGCAGTTCTTC.